This T cell receptor (beta chain) was profiled in a study of monozygotic twins with inflammatory bowel disease. The germline V gene encodes CDR1 SGHRS and CDR2 YFSETQ. This CDR3 region has 13 residues. Generation of cDNA took place in eight separate reactions per sample. TCRdb reprocessed the 5' RACE reads and reports one entry per CDR3 protein, with no DNA. This repertoire includes about 170,000 distinct CDR3 sequences. The gene calls are TRBV5-1 and TRBJ2-7; TCRdb names TRBD2, which stays unverified in the absence of DNA. Sequencing was performed on blood. The receptor was isolated from a human donor with ulcerative colitis or Crohn's disease, or a healthy co-twin of an affected twin (not recorded which). This CDR3 reads CASSFGSVYEQYF.